This T cell receptor beta chain was identified in a study of sequential checkpoint blockade in melanoma. Study as a whole: First-line arms were nivolumab then ipilimumab, or the reverse, randomized 1:1.

Documented treatment: randomized to nivolumab then ipilimumab (arm A) or the reverse (arm B). The germline CDR1 and CDR2 sequences are MNHEY and SVGAGI. J gave up 8 bases and V 7 bases, and 10 bases lay outside the gene matches. The CDR3 is 15 residues long. Only in-frame clones appear in the TCRdb table, and some are missing; sequencing was by immunoSEQ multiplex PCR. The profile covers some 13,000 clones, with about 75% appearing a single time and approximately 57% taken by the ten largest. This clone is deemed medium-sized (0.01 to 0.1%). The receptor was derived from a human donor with melanoma. The chain has TRBV6-5 and TRBJ1-6, with TRBD1 identical over 8 bases. The specimen comprised CD8+ T cells sorted from blood (inferred from file names), sampled from a patient given nivolumab and ipilimumab in sequence. The CDR3 sequence: CASTDRGDWDSPLHF. The DNA of the CDR3 is TGTGCCAGCACCGACAGGGGAGATTGGGATTCACCCCTCCACTTT.